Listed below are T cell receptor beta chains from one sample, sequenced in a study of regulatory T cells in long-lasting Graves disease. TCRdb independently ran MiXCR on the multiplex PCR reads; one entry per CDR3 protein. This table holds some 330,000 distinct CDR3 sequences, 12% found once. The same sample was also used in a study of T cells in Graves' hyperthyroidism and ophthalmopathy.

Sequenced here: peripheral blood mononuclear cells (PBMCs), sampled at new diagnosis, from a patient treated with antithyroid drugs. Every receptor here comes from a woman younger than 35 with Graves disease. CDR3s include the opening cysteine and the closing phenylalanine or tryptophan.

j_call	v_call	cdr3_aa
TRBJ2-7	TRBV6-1	CASSERTGSLYEQYF
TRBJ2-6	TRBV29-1	CSAGGAGTGANVLTF
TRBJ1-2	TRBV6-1	CASSPLGPTNYGYTF
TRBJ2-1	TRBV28	CASSLTGVNEQFF
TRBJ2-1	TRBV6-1	CASSPRGHGSYNEQFF
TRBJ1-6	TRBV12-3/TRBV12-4	CASSFGGGSPLHF
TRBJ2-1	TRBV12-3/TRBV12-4	CASSFRVPGLNEQFF
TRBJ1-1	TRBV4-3	CASSVRVHTEAFF
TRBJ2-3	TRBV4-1	CASSQDPATDTQYF
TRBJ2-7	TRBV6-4	CASSSEPLAGFYEQYF
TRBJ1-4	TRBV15	CATSTFMDRGGEKLFF
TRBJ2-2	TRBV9	CASSDSPMVAGELFF
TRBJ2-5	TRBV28	CASRRVRGGETQYF
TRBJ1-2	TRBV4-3	CASSRIRGEDYGYTF
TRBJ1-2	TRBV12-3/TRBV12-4	CASSLIRADGYTF
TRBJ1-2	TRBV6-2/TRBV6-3	CASSYVQDRGYTF
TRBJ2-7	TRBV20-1	CSGGAGRWGYEQYF
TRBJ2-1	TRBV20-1	CSARWAGGSNEQFF
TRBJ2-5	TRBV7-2	CASSFSDKETQYF
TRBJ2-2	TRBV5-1	CASSLGPTSGELFF
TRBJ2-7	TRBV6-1	CASMASGRADEQYF
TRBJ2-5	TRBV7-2	CASSLLGGKGETQYF
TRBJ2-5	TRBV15	CATSRAGLGLQETQYF
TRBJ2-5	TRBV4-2	CASSQDLERQETQYF
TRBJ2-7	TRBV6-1	CASSTLDRGDYEQYF
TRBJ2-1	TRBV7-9	CASSSSRGEPYNEQFF
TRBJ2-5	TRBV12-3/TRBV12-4	CASSFMETQYF
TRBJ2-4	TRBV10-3	CAIRGGRGGIQYF
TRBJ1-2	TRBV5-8	CASSLAGSVGYTF
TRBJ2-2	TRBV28	CASSFQITGELFF
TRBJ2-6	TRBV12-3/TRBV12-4	CASSLRMPGANVLTF
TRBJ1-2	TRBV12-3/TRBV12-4	CASSLYGDGYGYTF
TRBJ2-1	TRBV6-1	CASSPGLAGKPISYNEQFF
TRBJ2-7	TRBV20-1	CSARVSISGPAYEQYF
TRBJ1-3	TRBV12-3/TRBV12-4	CASSGDGNTIYF
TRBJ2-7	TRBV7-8	CASSPGSGRGEQYF
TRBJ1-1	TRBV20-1	CSARDLAQTNTEAFF